The 13 T cell receptor beta chains presented below share a single source sample, sequenced in a study of blood T cell repertoires in COVID-19. Assay used: immunoSEQ multiplex PCR; TCRdb lists only in-frame clones, some missing. Of 150,000 to 200,000 clones in the sample, roughly 80% were seen once. Sequenced: peripheral blood. The receptors were gathered from an elderly woman with acute or convalescent COVID-19.

CDR3 bases: TGCGCCAGCAGCCAAGATTGGCTAGCGGGAGGCAATGAGCAGTTCTTC. The encoded protein is CASSQDWLAGGNEQFF. The chain uses TRBV4-3 and TRBJ2-1; TRBD2 matches 11 bases. The CDR3 runs 16 residues. Losses at the gene ends were 0 bases for V and 6 bases for J; bases not matched to a gene: 4. Germline V gene sequence: CDR1 LGHNA, CDR2 YSLEER.

This chain connects TRBV11-3 to TRBJ2-7; perhaps TRBD1 as D (5 bases). This CDR3 is built from 15 residues. Germline values: CDR1 SGHNT, CDR2 YENEEA. V shed 2 bases and J shed 2 bases, with 13 bases lying between them. CDR3 protein: CASSLRGASTYEQYF. DNA for the CDR3: TGTGCCAGCAGCTTACGTGGGGCTTCCACCTACGAGCAGTACTTC.

The chain has TRBV2 and TRBJ2-3; 9 bases are a match to TRBD2. The V gene end was trimmed by 2 bases and the J gene end by 2 bases; junction bases not matched to a gene: 8. Germline V gene sequence: CDR1 SNHLY, CDR2 FYNNEI. The CDR3 is 17 amino acids. The CDR3 is CASSEPAGGAFTDTQYF. DNA of the CDR3: TGTGCCAGCAGTGAACCAGCGGGGGGCGCTTTCACAGATACGCAGTATTTT. The entire variable domain, with the rest obtained from reference TRBV2 and TRBJ2-3, is as follows: EPEVTQTPSHQVTQMGQEVILRCVPISNHLYFYWYRQILGQKVEFLVSFYNNEISEKSEIFDDQFSVERPDGSNFTLKIRSTKLEDSAMYFCASSEPAGGAFTDTQYFGPGTRLTVL.

The rearrangement joins TRBV19 to TRBJ2-1, with 8 bases that match TRBD1. V lost 4 bases, J lost 2 bases, and 13 bases stayed unmatched. Per germline, CDR1 LNHDA and CDR2 SQIVND (reference sequence). The CDR3 length is 18 residues. The CDR3 loop reads CASSRHNRGSRAYNEQFF. The CDR3 DNA follows: TGTGCCAGTAGTAGACATAACAGGGGGTCCAGAGCCTACAATGAGCAGTTCTTC.

This rearrangement joins TRBV10-3 to TRBJ2-1; 7 nucleotides match TRBD1. J was trimmed by 7 bases and V by 0 bases; bases with no gene match: 6. CDR3 length: 15 amino acids. Germline V gene data show CDR1 as ENHRY and CDR2 as SYGVKD. CDR3 residues: CAISESLQGINEQFF. Here the CDR3 DNA reads TGTGCCATCAGTGAGTCGTTACAGGGGATTAATGAGCAGTTCTTC.

Details on this clone: One junction end disagrees with the germline gene, perhaps due to a read error. CDR3: CASSNSRGQETQYF. The CDR3 bases are TGTGCCAGCAGTAACTCCCGGGGACAAGAGACCCAGTACTTC. This sequence joins TRBV6-5 and TRBJ2-5, with D possibly TRBD2 on 5 matching bases. Germline V gene lookup returns CDR1 MNHEY and CDR2 SVGAGI. This CDR3 region has 14 residues.

V is TRBV6-1 and J is TRBJ1-6, with 7 bases lining up with TRBD1. CDR1 and CDR2 (germline): MNHNS, SASEGT. CDR3 length equals 15 residues. V lost 2 bases and J lost 8; bases outside the gene matches: 6. CDR3 in amino acids: CASSESRQGDSPLHF. The CDR3 DNA follows: TGTGCCAGCAGTGAATCTAGACAGGGTGATTCACCCCTCCACTTT.

The chain combines TRBV2 with TRBJ1-1; D may be TRBD1 (5 bases). The V end lost 6 bases, the J end lost 1 base, and 9 bases lay between the germline ends. The CDR3 covers 13 residues. CDR1 is SNHLY and CDR2 is FYNNEI in the germline V gene. The DNA for the CDR3 is TGTGCCAGCAGGTACAGGTGGAACACTGAAGCTTTCTTT. It is translated as CASRYRWNTEAFF.

The chain combines TRBV2 with TRBJ2-5; 8 bases align to TRBD1. Germline lookup yields CDR1 SNHLY and CDR2 FYNNEI. The junction had 7 bases not matched to a gene; V was cut back by 0 bases and J by 7 bases. CDR3 length: 15 amino acids. The CDR3 spells CASSEAPGGMGTQYF. For the CDR3, the DNA is TGTGCCAGCAGTGAAGCCCCAGGGGGCATGGGGACCCAGTACTTC.

The chain joins TRBV5-1 to TRBJ2-2; 8 bases map to TRBD1. V trimming: 3 bases; J trimming: 1 base; junction bases outside the gene matches: 5. Germline loops: CDR1 SGHRS, CDR2 YFSETQ. The length of the CDR3 is 16 residues. The CDR3 DNA sequence: TGCGCCAGCAGCTCAACCGGGACAGGGAACACCGGGGAGCTGTTTTTT. Amino acids: CASSSTGTGNTGELFF.

This rearrangement joins TRBV28 to TRBJ1-2; tentatively, D is TRBD1 (6 bases). The CDR3 extends over 14 amino acids. V was pared by 2 bases and J by 0 bases, with 7 bases between. Germline CDR1 and CDR2: MDHEN and SYDVKM. CDR3 region: CASSLRTANYGYTF. CDR3 nucleotide sequence: TGTGCCAGCAGTTTAAGGACAGCTAACTATGGCTACACCTTC.

CDR3 loop: CASSFAGLRLYYGYTF. CDR3 bases: TGTGCCAGCAGTTTTGCAGGGCTTCGATTGTATTATGGCTACACCTTC. The chain uses TRBV28 and TRBJ1-2; maybe TRBD1 (5 bases). V was clipped by 3 bases and J by 5 bases, with 19 bases between them. There are 16 residues in the CDR3. In germline, CDR1 is MDHEN, CDR2 SYDVKM.

The chain is built from TRBV5-4 and TRBJ2-6, with D possibly matching TRBD2 (5 bases). The germline V and J ends were trimmed by 0 bases and 0 bases, with 10 bases remaining between them. CDR1 SGHNT and CDR2 YYREEE come from the germline V gene (reference sequence). This CDR3 contains 17 residues. The CDR3 spells CASSLDPGSSGANVLTF. CDR3 nucleotides: TGTGCCAGCAGCTTGGATCCGGGAAGCTCTGGGGCCAACGTCCTGACTTTC. Based on the CDR3 plus reference TRBV5-4 and TRBJ2-6, the full variable domain is ETGVTQSPTHLIKTRGQQVTLRCSSQSGHNTVSWYQQALGQGPQFIFQYYREEENGRGNFPPRFSGLQFPNYSSELNVNALELDDSALYLCASSLDPGSSGANVLTFGAGSRLTVL.